This T cell receptor (beta chain) is from a study of response to subunit inactivated influenza vaccine. TCRdb reprocessed the RT-PCR reads via MiXCR and lists one record per CDR3 protein. The sample consists of fewer than 700,000 distinct CDR3 sequences, roughly 13% of them appearing once. Study-wide findings and caveats: There was a suggestion from the authors that each seasonal influenza vaccination recruits few new T cells.

Germline V gives CDR1 SGHTA, CDR2 FQGNSA. There are 15 residues in the CDR3. After removal of 4 bases from V and 7 bases from J, the junction contained 12 bases not matched to a gene. A note on this clonotype: The antigen is undetermined.

The receptor's source is a man aged 45-60 years who received an inactivated influenza vaccine. The material sequenced was PBMCs from blood, taken roughly 48 days after vaccination. V gene TRBV7-2 combines with J gene TRBJ2-7, with 8 bases matching TRBD2. As DNA, the CDR3 is TGTGCCAGCAGCTCGCCGGGGAGCGGGAGAAGTGAGCAGTACTTC. This translates into CASSSPGSGRSEQYF.